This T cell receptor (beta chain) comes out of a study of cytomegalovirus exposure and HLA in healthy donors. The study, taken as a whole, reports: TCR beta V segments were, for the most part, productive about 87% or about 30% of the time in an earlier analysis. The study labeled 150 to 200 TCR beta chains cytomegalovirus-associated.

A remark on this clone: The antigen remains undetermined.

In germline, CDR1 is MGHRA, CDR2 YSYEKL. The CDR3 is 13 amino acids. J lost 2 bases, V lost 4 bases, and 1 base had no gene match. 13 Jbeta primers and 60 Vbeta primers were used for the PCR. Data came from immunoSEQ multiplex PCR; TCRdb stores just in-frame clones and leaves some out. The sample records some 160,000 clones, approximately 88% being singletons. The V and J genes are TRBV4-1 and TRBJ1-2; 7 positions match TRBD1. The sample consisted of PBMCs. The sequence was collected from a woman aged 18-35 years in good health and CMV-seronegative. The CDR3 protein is CASSPQGNYGYTF. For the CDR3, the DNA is TGCGCCAGCAGCCCACAGGGGAACTATGGCTACACCTTC.